The sequence of this TCR beta chain was determined in a study of cytomegalovirus exposure and HLA in healthy donors. The germline gives CDR1 MNHNS, CDR2 SASEGT. The CDR3 extends over 12 amino acids. The ends lost 7 bases at V and 7 bases at J; junction bases unmatched: 4. PCR was performed using 60 Vbeta and 13 Jbeta primers. Produced via immunoSEQ multiplex PCR; TCRdb's table is partial and in-frame only. Here the sample spans about 190,000 clones, over 70% being singletons. This clonotype was sampled from a woman aged 18-30 years in good health and CMV-seronegative. The gene calls are TRBV6-1 and TRBJ1-1; 9 positions match TRBD1. The sample comprised PBMCs. DNA for the CDR3: TGTGCCAGCACTCCGGGACAGGGTGAAGCTTTCTTT. It codes for CASTPGQGEAFF.